This is a list of T cell receptor beta chains from one sample in a study of beta chain features in type 1 diabetes. Clones were read by immunoSEQ multiplex PCR, and TCRdb kept only the in-frame ones, dropping some. Among about 710,000 clones listed, around 15% were seen once. The sample taken for sequencing was naive CD4+ T cells from blood. The receptors shown here come from a man between 18 and 35 years old with type 1 diabetes. Both conserved end residues are part of each CDR3. Each record gives: clone size, J gene, D gene, V gene, CDR3 protein, CDR3 DNA. A D gene is named only where the DNA matches it firmly. Rows may omit the clone size; those that give it use once, few, many or a size class.

>few|TRBJ1-3|-|TRBV12-5
CASGGDSGNTIYF
TGTGCTAGTGGTGGGGACTCTGGAAACACCATATATTTT
>-|TRBJ2-3|-|TRBV19
CASSLTAFTDTQYF
TGTGCCAGTTCCTTGACAGCCTTCACAGATACGCAGTATTTT
>many|TRBJ2-5|TRBD1|TRBV10-3
CAISEGQGEETQYF
TGTGCCATCAGTGAGGGACAGGGTGAAGAGACCCAGTACTTC
>-|TRBJ2-1|-|TRBV19
CASSEGTSGGNEQFF
TGTGCCAGTAGTGAGGGGACATCTGGAGGGAATGAGCAGTTCTTC
>-|TRBJ2-1|-|TRBV7-2
CASSLFHEQFF
TGTGCCAGCAGCTTATTCCATGAGCAGTTCTTC
>few|TRBJ2-7|TRBD1|TRBV11-2
CASSPRDRGSYEQYF
TGTGCCAGCAGCCCCCGGGACAGGGGTTCCTACGAGCAGTACTTC
>-|TRBJ2-5|TRBD2|TRBV2
CASSAPGTTGGQETQYF
TGTGCCAGCAGTGCCCCCGGGACTACGGGAGGACAAGAGACCCAGTACTTC
>-|TRBJ2-7|-|TRBV5-1
CASSLEVVSEQYF
TGCGCCAGCAGCTTGGAGGTAGTCTCCGAGCAGTACTTC
>few|TRBJ1-2|-|TRBV4-3
CASSQDLGRDGYTF
TGCGCCAGCAGCCAAGACTTGGGCAGGGACGGCTACACCTTC
>few|TRBJ2-3|TRBD1|TRBV29-1
CSGEQGVTQYF
TGCAGCGGGGAGCAGGGGGTCACGCAGTATTTT
>-|TRBJ2-3|TRBD2|TRBV4-2
CASSQDLLAGGWGTDTQYF
TGTGCCAGCAGCCAAGATTTACTAGCGGGAGGGTGGGGCACAGATACGCAGTATTTT
>-|TRBJ2-5|TRBD2|TRBV7-9
CASSLGLVYETQYF
TGTGCCAGCAGCTTGGGACTAGTTTATGAGACCCAGTACTTC
>few|TRBJ2-1|-|TRBV15
CATSAQGRTYNEQFF
TGTGCCACCTCCGCGCAGGGTCGGACCTACAATGAGCAGTTCTTC
>-|TRBJ2-3|TRBD2|TRBV27
CASSRGLGTDTQYF
TGTGCCAGCAGTCGGGGACTAGGGACAGATACGCAGTATTTT
>few|TRBJ1-1|TRBD1|TRBV30
CAWTHRDSWNTEAFF
TGTGCCTGGACACACCGGGACAGCTGGAACACTGAAGCTTTCTTT
>few|TRBJ1-1|-|TRBV5-4
CASSSVRNTEAFF
TGTGCCAGCAGCTCCGTTCGGAACACTGAAGCTTTCTTT
>once|TRBJ1-6|-|TRBV2
CASIDSQKSPLHF
TGTGCCAGCATTGACAGCCAGAAATCACCCCTCCACTTT
>few|TRBJ1-2|TRBD1|TRBV9
CASSPRTGDYGYTF
TGTGCCAGCAGCCCAAGGACAGGCGACTATGGCTACACCTTC
>few|TRBJ2-1|-|TRBV23-1
CASITPQDNEQFF
TGCGCCAGCATTACTCCACAGGACAATGAGCAGTTCTTC
>-|TRBJ1-2|-|TRBV18
CASSPLEGRRIDGYTF
TGTGCCAGCTCACCTCTAGAGGGACGCCGAATCGATGGCTACACCTTC
>once|TRBJ2-2|-|TRBV7-2
CASSLVGLYTGELFF
TGTGCCAGCAGCTTAGTGGGGTTATACACCGGGGAGCTGTTTTTT
>-|TRBJ1-6|TRBD1|TRBV11-2
CASTSGTGVSSPLHF
TGTGCCAGCACCTCGGGGACAGGGGTGAGTTCACCCCTCCACTTT
>-|TRBJ2-1|-|TRBV7-7
CASSSSSTWGEQFF
TGTGCTAGCAGCTCTTCATCAACCTGGGGTGAGCAGTTCTTC
>-|TRBJ2-1|-|TRBV7-9
CASSPELDSYFF
TGTGCCAGCAGCCCGGAGCTGGACTCGTATTTCTTC
>-|TRBJ2-5|-|TRBV5-1
CASSKQGGRETQYF
TGCGCCAGCAGCAAACAGGGAGGTAGAGAGACCCAGTACTTC
>-|TRBJ2-1|-|TRBV9
CASSVDSGRSSSHEQFF
TGTGCCAGCAGCGTAGATTCAGGTAGATCTAGTTCTCATGAGCAGTTCTTC
>-|TRBJ2-7|-|TRBV27
CASSLDGYRGEQYF
TGTGCCAGCAGCCTAGATGGGTATAGAGGCGAGCAGTACTTC
>few|TRBJ1-1|-|TRBV4-2
CASSQEGGRRFLLSTEAFF
TGTGCCAGCAGCCAAGAAGGGGGAAGGAGGTTTTTACTATCGACTGAAGCTTTCTTT
>-|TRBJ1-5|-|TRBV2
CASSTEGRNQPQHF
TGTGCCAGCAGCACGGAAGGGAGAAATCAGCCCCAGCATTTT
>few|TRBJ2-2|-|TRBV28
CASSFVANTGELFF
TGTGCCAGCAGTTTTGTCGCAAACACCGGGGAGCTGTTTTTT
>-|TRBJ2-7|-|TRBV7-2
CASSLSTLSEQYF
TGTGCCAGCAGCTTATCTACCCTCTCCGAGCAGTACTTC
>few|TRBJ2-5|TRBD1|TRBV4-2
CASSQEEQGAGETQYF
TGTGCCAGCAGCCAAGAGGAACAGGGGGCTGGGGAGACCCAGTACTTC
>-|TRBJ2-1|-|TRBV18
CASSPFSDSSYNEQFF
TGTGCCAGCTCACCCTTTTCCGATAGCTCCTACAATGAGCAGTTCTTC
>-|TRBJ2-1|TRBD2|TRBV30
CAWITGLADNEQFF
TGTGCCTGGATAACGGGACTAGCGGACAATGAGCAGTTCTTC
>-|TRBJ1-1|-|TRBV5-1
CASSADLVMNTEAFF
TGCGCCAGCAGCGCCGATCTCGTCATGAACACTGAAGCTTTCTTT